This TCR beta chain was observed in a study of control samples from healthy donors and cancer patients. Using immunoSEQ multiplex PCR, the repertoire was profiled, and TCRdb retains in-frame clones only, with some absent. The data show under 150,000 clones, with under 90% seen just once and 4.9% held by the top ten. Sequencing input: blood. This TCR derives from a man in his thirties or forties in good health.

The CDR3 region has the DNA TGTGCCACCAGCAGAGACCAGGGGTTAGGGGCCAACGTCCTGACTTTC. Protein product: CATSRDQGLGANVLTF. The V gene is TRBV15, the J gene TRBJ2-6, with D perhaps matching TRBD1 (6 bases). V gave up 0 bases and J gave up 4 bases, with 10 bases separating them. There are 16 residues in the CDR3. The germline CDR1 and CDR2 sequences are LNHNV and YYDKDF (reference sequence).